The 22 T cell receptor beta chains below all came from one sample that was sequenced in a study of GPR56 and killer-like receptors on CD4 memory cells (dated by TCRdb to about 2019). Five KLR/GPR56-defined CD4+ populations were enriched by fluorescence-activated cell sorting before TCRbeta sequencing. The run used an Illumina HiSeq 2500. TCRdb reprocessed the reads, reporting each CDR3 protein sequence once and no DNA. This sample's records show fewer than 2,500 distinct CDR3 sequences. Of the sample, approximately 4% falls within the top ten clones. The sample consisted of memory CD4+ T cells from blood. These TCRs come from a human donor in good health.

This clonotype is deemed medium-sized by its frequency. The CDR3 sequence: CASSPGKRAANTEAFF. This chain links TRBV5-4 with TRBJ1-1; TCRdb gives TRBD1 as the D gene, but with no DNA this cannot be confirmed. The length of the CDR3 is 16 residues. The germline V gene encodes CDR1 SGHNT and CDR2 YYREEE (reference sequence).

This clonotype is deemed medium-sized by its frequency. The genes are TRBV18 and TRBJ1-6. Germline-derived CDR1 and CDR2 are KGHSH and LQKENI. The CDR3 totals 13 residues. CDR3 protein: CASSPGWSSPLHF.

The chain combines TRBV19 with TRBJ2-7; TCRdb lists TRBD1, though no DNA is available to test this call. Germline CDR1 and CDR2: LNHDA and SQIVND (reference sequence). The length of the CDR3 is 13 residues. CDR3 region: CASIPTGVHEQYF.

By frequency, this clonotype registers medium-sized. V is TRBV7-9 and J is TRBJ2-1; with no DNA, the TCRdb D assignment of TRBD2 cannot be verified. Per germline, CDR1 SEHNR and CDR2 FQNEAQ (reference sequence). The length of the CDR3 is 15 residues. CDR3 protein: CASSFGRREIDEQFF.

By frequency, this clonotype is medium-sized. The V call is TRBV6-1, the J call TRBJ1-5. The CDR3 is 16 residues long. In germline, CDR1 is MNHNS, CDR2 SASEGT. CDR3 residues: CASSESGRAFGQPQHF.

By frequency, this clonotype is large. This chain connects TRBV6-6 to TRBJ1-2. Looked up from germline, CDR1 is MNHNY and CDR2 is SVGAGI (reference sequence). The CDR3 length is 13 residues. The CDR3 here is CASSYSLNYGYTF.

Frequency places this clonotype as medium-sized. The rearrangement uses TRBV18 and TRBJ1-6; the D call from TCRdb, TRBD1, cannot be confirmed without DNA. This CDR3 comprises 18 residues. Germline CDR1 and CDR2: KGHSH and LQKENI. The CDR3 sequence: CASSFSTGASSYNSPLHF.

The rearrangement uses TRBV4-1 and TRBJ2-7; checking the TCRdb D call of TRBD2 is not possible without DNA. Germline V gene sequence: CDR1 MGHRA, CDR2 YSYEKL. The length of the CDR3 is 15 residues. The CDR3 region is CASSPQLAGGNEQYF.

The gene calls are TRBV7-9 and TRBJ1-5; the TCRdb call, TRBD1, lacks DNA for checking. Germline CDR1 SEHNR, CDR2 FQNEAQ (reference sequence). There are 11 residues in the CDR3. The CDR3 sequence: CASSPGQPQHF. Complete variable domain (other parts from reference TRBV7-9 and TRBJ1-5): DTGVSQNPRHKITKRGQNVTFRCDPISEHNRLYWYRQTLGQGPEFLTYFQNEAQLEKSRLLSDRFSAERPKGSFSTLEIQRTEQGDSAMYLCASSPGQPQHFGDGTRLSIL.

This clonotype counts as medium-sized by frequency. This chain uses TRBV18 with TRBJ1-1; TCRdb selects TRBD1, and the lack of DNA leaves this call unchecked. The CDR3 totals 14 residues. Germline V gives CDR1 KGHSH, CDR2 LQKENI. The CDR3 region is CASSDRGDHREAFF. Together with reference TRBV18 and TRBJ1-1, the CDR3 gives the full variable domain: NAGVMQNPRHLVRRRGQEARLRCSPMKGHSHVYWYRQLPEEGLKFMVYLQKENIIDESGMPKERFSAEFPKEGPSILRIQQVVRGDSAAYFCASSDRGDHREAFFGQGTRLTVV.

The chain couples TRBV11-2 to TRBJ2-5; TCRdb picks TRBD1, but there is no DNA to check that call. The CDR3 totals 13 residues. Germline CDR1 reads SGHAT; CDR2 reads FQNNGV. This chain's CDR3 is CAGSRTYQETQYF.

Considering frequency, this clonotype is medium-sized. The V and J genes are TRBV6-6 and TRBJ2-7; TCRdb returns TRBD2, unconfirmable since there is no DNA. The germline V gene encodes CDR1 MNHNY and CDR2 SVGAGI (reference sequence). CDR3 length: 13 residues. CDR3 sequence reads: CASSLLKGHEQYF.

The V gene is TRBV19, the J gene TRBJ2-4; the D gene TCRdb calls, TRBD1, cannot be checked with no DNA. CDR1 and CDR2 from the germline V gene are LNHDA and SQIVND (reference sequence). This CDR3 comprises 16 residues. CDR3 region: CASSSTQGLAKNIQYF.

The chain recombines TRBV5-1 with TRBJ2-5. The germline CDR1 and CDR2 sequences are SGHRS and YFSETQ. CDR3 length: 11 residues. Here the CDR3 reads CASSSKETQYF.

The chain has TRBV6-5 and TRBJ2-5; lacking DNA, the TRBD1 call made by TCRdb goes unchecked. The CDR3 runs to 15 residues. The germline gives CDR1 MNHEY, CDR2 SVGAGI. This CDR3 reads CASSYGGGGGETQYF.

Judged by frequency, this clonotype is medium-sized. CDR3 in amino acids: CASSPTLAGDSDTQYF. V is TRBV18 and J is TRBJ2-3; there is no DNA to check the TCRdb D call of TRBD2. The germline gives CDR1 KGHSH, CDR2 LQKENI. This CDR3 region has 16 residues. Full variable domain (missing parts from reference TRBV18 and TRBJ2-3): NAGVMQNPRHLVRRRGQEARLRCSPMKGHSHVYWYRQLPEEGLKFMVYLQKENIIDESGMPKERFSAEFPKEGPSILRIQQVVRGDSAAYFCASSPTLAGDSDTQYFGPGTRLTVL.

This chain connects TRBV7-3 to TRBJ2-2; TCRdb picks TRBD2, but there is no DNA to check that call. CDR3 size: 18 residues. Germline V gives CDR1 SGHTA, CDR2 FQGTGA. The chain's CDR3 is CASSLTGSGGAGTGELFF.

The chain couples TRBV25-1 to TRBJ1-2. The V gene's germline CDR1 is MGHDK and CDR2 SYGVNS. The CDR3 totals 14 residues. CDR3 sequence: CASSDPGQRYGYTF.

This clonotype counts as large by frequency. The rearrangement uses TRBV28 and TRBJ2-5; the TCRdb D gene call, TRBD2, has no DNA to confirm it. The germline CDR1 and CDR2 sequences are MDHEN and SYDVKM. CDR3 length: 13 residues. CDR3 sequence reads: CASITSSGETQYF.

This clonotype counts as large by frequency. This chain uses TRBV29-1 with TRBJ2-3. The CDR3 runs to 13 residues. Looked up from germline, CDR1 is SQVTM and CDR2 is ANQGSEA. The CDR3 reads CSVDRRYTDTQYF.

This clonotype is called medium-sized based on its frequency. This chain uses TRBV5-4 with TRBJ2-7; TCRdb gives TRBD1 as the D gene, but with no DNA this cannot be confirmed. The germline V gene has CDR1 SGHNT and CDR2 YYREEE (reference sequence). The CDR3 is made up of 14 amino acids. The CDR3: CASSADGVSIEQYF.

This clonotype registers medium-sized by frequency. The chain carries TRBV18 and TRBJ2-3; there is no DNA to check the TCRdb D call of TRBD2. Per germline, CDR1 KGHSH and CDR2 LQKENI. The CDR3 totals 16 residues. CDR3: CASSPQAGGSTDTQYF.